This T cell receptor (beta chain) was retrieved from a study of blood T cells in healthy people across ages. The sample, about 10 milliliters of peripheral blood, was drawn from each donor. Isolated per sample were at least 6 million PBMCs. This clonotype has ten or more counts. V trimming: 2 bases; J trimming: 2 bases; junction bases outside the gene matches: 3. CDR3 length equals 15 residues. CDR1 and CDR2 from the germline V gene are SGDLS and YYNGEE. With a J-beta primer mix and a sample-barcoded 5' primer, a second PCR ran about 7 to 12 cycles. TCRdb reprocessed the 5' RACE reads with MiXCR, giving one entry per CDR3 protein. The sample holds more than 900,000 distinct CDR3 sequences, 25% to 35% seen once. These same data were also listed under a study on T cells of mothers and their children.

The material sequenced was blood. This clonotype originated in a woman aged 40 to 55 in good health. This chain joins TRBV9 and TRBJ2-3, with 9 bases aligning to TRBD1. The CDR3 reads CASSVTGGNTDTQYF. In DNA, the CDR3 is TGTGCCAGCAGCGTGACAGGGGGTAACACAGATACGCAGTATTTT.